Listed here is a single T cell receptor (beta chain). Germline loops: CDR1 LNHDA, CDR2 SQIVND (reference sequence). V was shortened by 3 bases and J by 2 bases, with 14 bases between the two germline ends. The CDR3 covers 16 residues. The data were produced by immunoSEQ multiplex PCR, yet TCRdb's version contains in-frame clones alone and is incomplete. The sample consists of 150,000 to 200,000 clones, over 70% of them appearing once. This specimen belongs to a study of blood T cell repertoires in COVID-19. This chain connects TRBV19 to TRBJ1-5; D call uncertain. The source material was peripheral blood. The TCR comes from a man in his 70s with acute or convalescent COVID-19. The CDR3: CASSIGFSHGNQPQHF. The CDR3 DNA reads TGTGCCAGTAGTATCGGGTTCTCGCATGGCAATCAGCCCCAGCATTTT.